The next 16 T cell receptor beta chains were all read from a single sample in a study of spatial heterogeneity in lung cancer. Each CDR3 protein gets one entry after TCRdb re-called the 5' RACE reads with MiXCR. The sample holds some 39,000 distinct CDR3 sequences; 6.8% are singletons and the top ten take roughly 45%. Time point in this sample: sample taken at primary tumor resection. The sample was PBMCs, taken at surgery. These receptors came from a female donor with early-stage non-small cell lung cancer.

In this sample, this clonotype turned up a few times. The rearrangement joins TRBV7-8 to TRBJ1-2; unclear D gene. Germline lookup yields CDR1 SGHVS and CDR2 FQNEAQ. V gave up 2 bases and J gave up 1 base, with 14 bases separating them. The CDR3 is 16 amino acids. Here the CDR3 reads CASSLRGAGYNYGYTF. CDR3 in DNA: TGTGCCAGCAGCTTAAGAGGTGCAGGTTATAACTATGGCTACACCTTC.

This chain connects TRBV6-6 to TRBJ2-2, with TRBD1 matching 7 bases. Germline lookup yields CDR1 MNHNY and CDR2 SVGAGI (reference sequence). This CDR3 spans 18 amino acids. Trimming took 2 bases from V and 5 from J; bases not matched to a gene: 14. The CDR3 sequence: CASSYPMTGPLPTGELFF. CDR3 coding DNA: TGTGCCAGCAGTTACCCGATGACAGGGCCCCTGCCAACCGGGGAGCTGTTTTTT.

This clonotype was seen more than once but under ten times. The rearrangement joins TRBV7-2 to TRBJ2-7; tentatively, D is TRBD2 (7 bases). Between the trimmed V and J ends, which lost 5 bases and 7 bases, there was a span of 15 bases. This CDR3 has 13 residues. From germline, CDR1 is SGHTA and CDR2 FQGNSA. The CDR3 DNA follows: TGTGCCAGCAGCCGTGGGGGGGCAGAAGAGCAGTACTTC. As protein: CASSRGGAEEQYF.

The chain links TRBV6-6 to TRBJ1-2, with a tentative D call TRBD1 (5 bases). The CDR3 is 12 amino acids. The V gene lost 0 bases and the J gene lost 9 bases, with 8 bases spanning the gap. Germline CDR1 MNHNY, CDR2 SVGAGI (reference sequence). The CDR3 here is CASSYSGGSYTF. Written as DNA, the CDR3 is TGTGCCAGCAGTTACTCGGGGGGAAGCTACACCTTC.

This clonotype was detected a few times. Here the CDR3 DNA reads TGTGCCAGCAGCTTACGGGACACCCTGTGGGCAGCCAAAAACATTCAGTACTTC. It codes for CASSLRDTLWAAKNIQYF. The chain uses TRBV7-2 and TRBJ2-4, with D tentatively TRBD1 (6 bases). CDR1 is SGHTA, CDR2 FQGNSA, per germline. The CDR3 has 18 residues. The V gene lost 2 bases and the J gene lost 0 bases, with 17 bases spanning the gap.

This clonotype has at least ten counts. The chain employs TRBV12-3 or TRBV12-4 and TRBJ2-1; D remains ambiguous. The CDR3 has 13 residues. Trimming took 8 bases from V and 4 from J, leaving 12 bases between them. The CDR3 sequence is CASVGFTYNEQFF. In nucleotides, the CDR3 is TGTGCCAGCGTGGGTTTTACTTACAATGAGCAGTTCTTC.

This clonotype was found many times. The chain combines TRBV4-1 with TRBJ2-7; 10 bases map to TRBD1. The CDR3 consists of 14 residues. V trimming: 5 bases; J trimming: 6 bases; junction bases outside the gene matches: 7. CDR1 MGHRA and CDR2 YSYEKL come from the germline V gene. The CDR3 spells CASSARQGAGEQYF. The CDR3 DNA reads as TGCGCCAGCAGCGCCCGACAGGGGGCTGGCGAGCAGTACTTC.

V usage is TRBV27 and J usage is TRBJ2-3; possible D gene TRBD2, 7 bases. This CDR3 has 14 amino acids. Germline loops: CDR1 MNHEY, CDR2 SMNVEV (reference sequence). V gave up 2 bases and J gave up 5 bases, with 11 bases separating them. CDR3 nucleotide sequence: TGTGCCAGCAGTTTACGGGGGGCGGAAGATACGCAGTATTTT. Translation: CASSLRGAEDTQYF.

The table lists this clonotype with many counts. This chain uses TRBV29-1 with TRBJ1-2, with D possibly being TRBD1 (6 bases). The CDR3 consists of 11 residues. V shed 6 bases and J shed 4 bases, with 9 bases lying between them. Germline loops: CDR1 SQVTM, CDR2 ANQGSEA. The chain's CDR3 is CSVETGYGYTF. The DNA of the CDR3 is TGCAGCGTGGAGACAGGCTATGGCTACACCTTC.

This clonotype was counted only a few times. J is TRBJ2-7 and V is TRBV3-1; TRBD1 matches at 7 bases. V shed 4 bases, J shed 6 bases, and the junction held 9 bases outside the gene matches. This CDR3 has 14 residues. The germline V gene has CDR1 LGHDT and CDR2 YNNKEL (reference sequence). The CDR3 loop reads CASSRTAQGREQYF. The CDR3 nucleotides are TGTGCCAGCAGCCGAACAGCACAGGGGCGCGAGCAGTACTTC.

The CDR3: CSVGPGLGETQYF. The CDR3 DNA sequence: TGCAGCGTTGGACCGGGCCTCGGGGAGACCCAGTACTTC. The chain combines TRBV29-1 with TRBJ2-5, with D unclear. Germline CDR1 and CDR2: SQVTM and ANQGSEA. V gave up 4 bases and J gave up 5 bases, with 14 bases separating them. CDR3 size: 13 residues.

This clonotype was recorded many times. The V call is TRBV28, the J call TRBJ2-1, with D possibly matching TRBD2 (5 bases). Looked up from germline, CDR1 is MDHEN and CDR2 is SYDVKM. This CDR3 contains 16 residues. V lost 4 bases, J lost 9 bases, and 22 bases lay in between. The CDR3 nucleotides read TGTGCCAGCAGTTGGTCCCGTGAGGACCCTCGGGGTGAGCAGTTCTTC. This encodes CASSWSREDPRGEQFF. The whole variable domain, filled in from reference TRBV28 and TRBJ2-1, reads DVKVTQSSRYLVKRTGEKVFLECVQDMDHENMFWYRQDPGLGLRLIYFSYDVKMKEKGDIPEGYSVSREKKERFSLILESASTNQTSMYLCASSWSREDPRGEQFFGPGTRLTVL.

This clonotype was found a few times. The chain couples TRBV7-9 to TRBJ1-4; 7 positions agree with TRBD1. V shed 1 base and J 8 bases; nucleotides not matched to a gene: 7. The CDR3 extends over 15 amino acids. The germline V gene encodes CDR1 SEHNR and CDR2 FQNEAQ (reference sequence). The DNA of the CDR3 is TGTGCCAGCAGCTTAGATCGACAGGGTACAGAAAAACTGTTTTTT. It yields the protein CASSLDRQGTEKLFF.

This clonotype was seen many times. V is TRBV19 and J is TRBJ1-2; 8 bases line up with TRBD1. Per the germline V gene, CDR1 is LNHDA and CDR2 is SQIVND (reference sequence). The CDR3 loop spans 15 amino acids. The V and J ends lost 5 bases and 3 bases, in that order; junction bases with no gene match: 8. The CDR3 spells CASSPPGTGHYGYTF. The CDR3 nucleotides read TGTGCCAGTAGTCCGCCCGGGACAGGACACTATGGCTACACCTTC.

This clonotype has only a few counts. V gene TRBV7-3 combines with J gene TRBJ1-1; possibly TRBD1 for D (5 bases). V was pared by 3 bases and J by 4 bases, with 12 bases between. This CDR3 spans 14 amino acids. Per germline, CDR1 SGHTA and CDR2 FQGTGA. The CDR3 loop reads CASSFGRGVTEAFF. The CDR3 nucleotides are TGTGCCAGCAGCTTTGGGCGGGGGGTCACTGAAGCTTTCTTT.

This clonotype occurred many times. This chain joins TRBV7-9 and TRBJ1-1; tentative D call: TRBD1 (5 bases). CDR3 length: 13 residues. V shed 3 bases and J shed 10 bases, with 15 bases lying between them. The germline V gene encodes CDR1 SEHNR and CDR2 FQNEAQ (reference sequence). The CDR3 reads CASSFEGSRGAFF. The CDR3 region has the DNA TGTGCCAGCAGCTTTGAGGGGTCCCGAGGAGCTTTCTTT.